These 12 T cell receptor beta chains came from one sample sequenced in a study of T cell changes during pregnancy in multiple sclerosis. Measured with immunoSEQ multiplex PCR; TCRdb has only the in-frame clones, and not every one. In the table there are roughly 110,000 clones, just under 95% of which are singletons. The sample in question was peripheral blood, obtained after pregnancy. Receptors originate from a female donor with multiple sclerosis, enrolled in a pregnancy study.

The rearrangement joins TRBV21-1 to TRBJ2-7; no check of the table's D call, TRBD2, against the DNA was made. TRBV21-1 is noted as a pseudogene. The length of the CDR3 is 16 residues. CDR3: CASSTLRLAGDYEQYF. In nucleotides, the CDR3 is TGTGCCAGCAGCACCCTCCGACTAGCGGGGGACTACGAGCAGTACTTC.

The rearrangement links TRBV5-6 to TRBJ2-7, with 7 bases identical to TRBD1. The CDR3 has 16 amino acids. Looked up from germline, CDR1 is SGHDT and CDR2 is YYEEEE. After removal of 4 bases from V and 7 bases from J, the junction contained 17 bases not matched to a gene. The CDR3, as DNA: TGTGCCAGCAGCCCCGCAACAGGGGCCTTAACGAAGGAGCAGTACTTC. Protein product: CASSPATGALTKEQYF.

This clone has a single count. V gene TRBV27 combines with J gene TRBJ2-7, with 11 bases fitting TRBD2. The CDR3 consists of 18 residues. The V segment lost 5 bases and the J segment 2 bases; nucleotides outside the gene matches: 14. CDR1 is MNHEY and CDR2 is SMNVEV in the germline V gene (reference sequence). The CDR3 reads CASSPLSLTSGIPYEQYF. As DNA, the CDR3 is TGTGCCAGCAGTCCCTTGTCCCTGACTAGCGGGATTCCCTACGAGCAGTACTTC.

The CDR3 loop is CASSARGSSSGNTIYF. CDR3 nucleotide sequence: TGCGCCAGCAGCGCTCGCGGTTCGAGCTCTGGAAACACCATATATTTT. J is TRBJ1-3 and V is TRBV5-1; the D is unclear. V shed 4 bases and J shed 0 bases, with 14 bases lying between them. Germline CDR1 SGHRS, CDR2 YFSETQ. This CDR3 spans 16 amino acids. The complete variable domain, with remaining parts taken from reference TRBV5-1 and TRBJ1-3, reads KAGVTQTPRYLIKTRGQQVTLSCSPISGHRSVSWYQQTPGQGLQFLFEYFSETQRNKGNFPGRFSGRQFSNSRSEMNVSTLELGDSALYLCASSARGSSSGNTIYFGEGSWLTVV.

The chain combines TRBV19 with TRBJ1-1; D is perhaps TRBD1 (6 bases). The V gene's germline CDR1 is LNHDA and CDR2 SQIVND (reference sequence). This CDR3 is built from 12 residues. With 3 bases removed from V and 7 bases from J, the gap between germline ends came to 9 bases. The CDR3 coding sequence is TGTGCCAGTAGTATCAACAGGGATGAAGCTTTCTTT. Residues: CASSINRDEAFF.

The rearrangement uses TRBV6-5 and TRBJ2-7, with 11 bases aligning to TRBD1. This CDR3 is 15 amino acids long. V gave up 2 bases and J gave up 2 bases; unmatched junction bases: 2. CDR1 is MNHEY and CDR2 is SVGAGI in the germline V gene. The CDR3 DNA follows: TGTGCCAGCAGTTACCTGGGACAGGGGGCCTACGAGCAGTACTTC. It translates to CASSYLGQGAYEQYF.

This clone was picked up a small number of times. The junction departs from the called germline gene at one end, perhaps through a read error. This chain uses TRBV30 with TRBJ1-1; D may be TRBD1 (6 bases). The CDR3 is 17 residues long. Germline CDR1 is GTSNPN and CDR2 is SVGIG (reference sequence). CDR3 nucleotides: TGTGCCTGGACCTCCGGACAGTCTCCCCGGAGGAACACTGAAGCTTTCTTC. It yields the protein CAWTSGQSPRRNTEAFF.

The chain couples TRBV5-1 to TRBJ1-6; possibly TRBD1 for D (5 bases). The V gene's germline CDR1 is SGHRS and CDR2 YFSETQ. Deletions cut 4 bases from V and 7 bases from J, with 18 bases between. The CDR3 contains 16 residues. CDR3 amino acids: CASSTQGGQGNSPLHF. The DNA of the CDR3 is TGCGCCAGCAGCACCCAGGGAGGACAAGGGAATTCACCCCTCCACTTT.

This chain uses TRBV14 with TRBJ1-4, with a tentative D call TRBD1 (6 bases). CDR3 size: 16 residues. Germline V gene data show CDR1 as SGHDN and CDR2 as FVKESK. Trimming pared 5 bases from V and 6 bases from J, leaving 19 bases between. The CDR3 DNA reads TGTGCCAGCAGCTCCTTAGGACGGGACACCGATGAAAAACTGTTTTTT. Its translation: CASSSLGRDTDEKLFF.

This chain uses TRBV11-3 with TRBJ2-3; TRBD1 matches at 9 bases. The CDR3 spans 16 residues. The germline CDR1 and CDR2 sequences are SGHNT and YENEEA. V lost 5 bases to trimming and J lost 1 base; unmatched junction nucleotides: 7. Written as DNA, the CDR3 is TGTGCCAGCAGCCTTGGGGGGACAGGGCGCACAGATACGCAGTATTTT. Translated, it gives CASSLGGTGRTDTQYF.

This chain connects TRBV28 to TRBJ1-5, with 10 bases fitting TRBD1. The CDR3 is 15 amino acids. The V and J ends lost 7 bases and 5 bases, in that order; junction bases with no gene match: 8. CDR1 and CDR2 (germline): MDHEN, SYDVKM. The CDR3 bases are TGTGCCAGCAACCCTGAGGGACAGGGGCATCAGCCCCAGCATTTT. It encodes CASNPEGQGHQPQHF.

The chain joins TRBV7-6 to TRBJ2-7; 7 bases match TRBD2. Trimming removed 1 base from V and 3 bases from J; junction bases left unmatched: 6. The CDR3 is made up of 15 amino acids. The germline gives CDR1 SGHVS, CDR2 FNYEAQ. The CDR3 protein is CASSLEGGRDYEQYF. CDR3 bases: TGTGCCAGCAGCTTAGAGGGAGGGCGGGACTACGAGCAGTACTTC.